This TCR beta chain was sequenced during a study of beta chain features in type 1 diabetes. General study results and limits: Shorter TCRB CDR3s, moderately but significantly so, marked every one of the four CD4+ subsets in Type 1 diabetes patients. Researchers could not determine here whether HLA type influences TCRB rearrangement.

Every donor had blood drawn once into heparin, around 120 mL on average. It was via CD45RO/CCR7/CD25/CD127/CD95/CD27 that CD4+ naive, central memory, regulatory and stem cell-like memory cells were sorted. cDNA synthesis used the whole RNA isolate, giving expressed TCRB sequences. Clones were read by immunoSEQ multiplex PCR, and TCRdb kept only the in-frame ones, dropping some. Among 250,000 to 300,000 clones listed, roughly an eighth were seen once. The sample holds a few counts of this clone. Its antigen is as yet unknown. J gave up 6 bases and V 6 bases, and 6 bases lay outside the gene matches. The CDR3 is 13 amino acids. Germline CDR1 is SGHDT and CDR2 is YYEEEE.

The clonotype comes from a man aged 30 to 39 with type 1 diabetes. Sequences were obtained from naive CD4+ T cells from blood. V and J are TRBV5-6 and TRBJ1-2, with 9 bases that match TRBD1. This chain's CDR3 is CASIWTGADGYTF. The CDR3 nucleotides read TGTGCCAGCATCTGGACAGGGGCTGATGGCTACACCTTC.